This passage covers 7 T cell receptor beta chains from one sample sequenced in a study of control samples from healthy donors and cancer patients. Assay: immunoSEQ multiplex PCR; the TCRdb copy retains only in-frame clones and omits some. The table includes about 100,000 clones, about 90% detected once. Sequenced sample: blood. Every receptor here comes from a woman aged 45-60 years in good health.

The chain links TRBV11-2 to TRBJ1-2; no reliable D call. CDR1 and CDR2 from the germline V gene are SGHAT and FQNNGV. V was cut by 6 bases and J by 2 bases, with 10 bases left in between. CDR3 length equals 13 residues. CDR3: CASSFGSNYGYTF. DNA for the CDR3: TGTGCCAGCAGTTTTGGGTCGAACTATGGCTACACCTTC.

This chain joins TRBV24-1 and TRBJ2-1, with D possibly TRBD2 on 6 matching bases. V lost 3 bases to trimming and J lost 9 bases, with 17 bases between them. Germline V gene sequence: CDR1 KGHDR, CDR2 SFDVKD. The CDR3 totals 15 residues. CDR3 nucleotides: TGTGCCACCAGTGATCTGGGCGGGAATGGTCCTGAGCAGTTCTTC. It is translated as CATSDLGGNGPEQFF.

The V and J genes are TRBV18 and TRBJ1-3; a weak D match, TRBD1 (5 bases). The CDR3 totals 18 residues. V was cut by 3 bases and J by 1 base, with 19 bases left in between. Per germline, CDR1 KGHSH and CDR2 LQKENI. The CDR3 DNA sequence: TGTGCCAGCTCACCCTTTACACGGGACTCCTCGTCTGGAAACACCATATATTTT. It is translated as CASSPFTRDSSSGNTIYF.

In this sample, this clone turned up once. The chain joins TRBV30 to TRBJ1-2; 7 bases fit TRBD1. The CDR3 runs to 16 residues. The germline V gene encodes CDR1 GTSNPN and CDR2 SVGIG (reference sequence). Unmatched junction bases numbered 19, after V lost 7 bases and J lost 5 bases. In nucleotides, the CDR3 is TGTGCCTATTTTTCCGGGCAGACAGGGAGAGCATATGGCTACACCTTC. This sequence encodes CAYFSGQTGRAYGYTF.

The chain couples TRBV7-9 to TRBJ1-5, with 7 bases identical to TRBD1. V shed 5 bases, J shed 0 bases, and the junction held 7 bases outside the gene matches. CDR1 is SEHNR, CDR2 FQNEAQ, per germline (reference sequence). The CDR3 has 16 amino acids. CDR3 nucleotides: TGTGCCAGCAGCACAACACAGGGGATTAGCAATCAGCCCCAGCATTTT. This encodes CASSTTQGISNQPQHF.

This clone was counted once. CDR3 sequence reads: CAWSPTSGTGFPTYNSPLHF. The CDR3 coding sequence is TGTGCCTGGAGTCCTACATCCGGGACAGGGTTCCCTACTTATAATTCACCCCTCCACTTT. The chain combines TRBV30 with TRBJ1-6; 9 bases match TRBD1. Germline V gene sequence: CDR1 GTSNPN, CDR2 SVGIG (reference sequence). V gave up 2 bases and J gave up 4 bases; unmatched junction bases: 18. The CDR3 contains 20 residues.

This clone was counted a few times. The chain combines TRBV6-6 with TRBJ2-2; 12 bases are shared with TRBD2. Germline CDR1 MNHNY, CDR2 SVGAGI (reference sequence). Trimming at V came to 6 bases and at J to 3 bases, leaving 20 bases not matched to a gene. CDR3 length equals 21 residues. The CDR3 here is CASSPPTATSGRPQDTGELFF. DNA of the CDR3: TGTGCCAGCAGCCCCCCGACAGCCACTAGCGGGAGGCCTCAGGACACCGGGGAGCTGTTTTTT.